This entry concerns a single TCR beta chain. The sample originates from a study of blood T cell repertoires in COVID-19. Study context: PBMCs, B-cell-depleted T cells, or T cells were the source of the cDNA or gDNA that made up the material.

Germline V gene sequence: CDR1 SGHDT, CDR2 YYEEEE. Trimming pared 4 bases from V and 6 bases from J, leaving 20 bases between. The CDR3 runs to 15 residues. Profiling relied on immunoSEQ multiplex PCR, and the TCRdb table lists in-frame clones only, not all of them. Of hundreds of thousands of clones detected, 85% to 90% appear once; the ten largest clones hold 1% to 1.3%. Everyone who took part was roughly 18 to 89 years old, and they came from 24 US areas. Donors of Cohort 3 who recovered were those that had two negative PCRs, clearance, or symptom resolution. The receptor's source is a man aged 30 to 39 who had recovered from COVID-19. Material for sequencing was PBMCs or T cells enriched from blood (not recorded which). The genes are TRBV5-6 and TRBJ2-7, with a possible D match to TRBD2 (5 bases). The CDR3 DNA sequence: TGTGCCAGCAGCCCGGAAGGGATCCCGGGAATCGAGCAGTACTTC. Translated: CASSPEGIPGIEQYF.